This TCR beta chain appears in the sequencing data of a study of control samples from healthy donors and cancer patients. Generated by immunoSEQ multiplex PCR, the TCRdb table keeps only in-frame clones and is missing some. The data hold 80,000 to 100,000 clones, with approximately 92% observed a single time. Looked up from germline, CDR1 is MGHDK and CDR2 is SYGVNS. CDR3 size: 16 residues. The V end lost 1 base, the J end lost 8 bases, and 20 bases lay between the germline ends. The material sequenced was blood. The V gene is TRBV25-1, the J gene TRBJ1-2; a possible D gene is TRBD1 (5 bases). The TCR comes from a human donor in good health. The donor label of this sample is uncertain. DNA for the CDR3: TGTGCCAGCAGTGAATTTGGGACCGGGGATGGACGCGGCTACACCTTC. Amino acid sequence: CASSEFGTGDGRGYTF.